A single sample gave rise to the 18 T cell receptor beta chains below, sequenced in a study of T cell repertoires in cytomegalovirus infection. TCRdb passed the reads through MiXCR, listing each CDR3 protein once. The data hold 200,000 to 300,000 distinct CDR3 sequences, with approximately 9.1% observed a single time. Material for sequencing was PBMCs. These receptors all stem from a human donor in good health (CMV status not recorded). Some clones in this sample may be carry-over from other donors' samples.

This clonotype has at least ten counts. V is TRBV28 and J is TRBJ1-2, with TRBD1 identical over 12 bases. Germline CDR1 reads MDHEN; CDR2 reads SYDVKM. With V trimmed by 4 bases and J by 5 bases, 8 bases remained unmatched. The CDR3 runs to 16 residues. The DNA of the CDR3 is TGTGCCAGCAGTTCATCCGGGACAGGGGGCGGGTATGGCTACACCTTC. Translating it yields CASSSSGTGGGYGYTF.

This clonotype was seen many times. This chain links TRBV7-9 with TRBJ2-2; 9 positions match TRBD1. There are 16 residues in the CDR3. J lost 4 bases, V lost 7 bases, and 10 bases had no gene match. Per germline, CDR1 SEHNR and CDR2 FQNEAQ (reference sequence). The CDR3: CASIPAGTGTTGELFF. The CDR3 DNA reads as TGTGCCAGCATTCCGGCCGGGACAGGGACCACCGGGGAGCTGTTTTTT.

The chain couples TRBV19 to TRBJ1-1; tentatively, D is TRBD1 (5 bases). From germline, CDR1 is LNHDA and CDR2 SQIVND (reference sequence). The length of the CDR3 is 15 residues. Deletions cut 1 base from V and 0 bases from J, with 9 bases between. The CDR3 DNA reads TGTGCCAGTAGTATAGCAGCGGGGGTGAACACTGAAGCTTTCTTT. Amino acids: CASSIAAGVNTEAFF. The full variable domain, its missing parts supplied by reference TRBV19 and TRBJ1-1, is DGGITQSPKYLFRKEGQNVTLSCEQNLNHDAMYWYRQDPGQGLRLIYYSQIVNDFQKGDIAEGYSVSREKKESFPLTVTSAQKNPTAFYLCASSIAAGVNTEAFFGQGTRLTVV.

The sample holds many counts of this clonotype. The chain recombines TRBV12-3 or TRBV12-4 with TRBJ2-7, with a possible D match to TRBD1 (5 bases). V dropped 5 bases and J dropped 0 bases, with 11 bases sitting between them. This CDR3 region has 14 residues. The CDR3 nucleotides are TGTGCCAGCAGTCAGCTTGGGGCCTCCTACGAGCAGTACTTC. Translation gives CASSQLGASYEQYF.

In its sample, this clonotype was seen many times. The chain couples TRBV7-6 to TRBJ2-3, with D perhaps matching TRBD1 (5 bases). V lost 4 bases and J lost 4, with 6 bases in between. The CDR3 covers 12 residues. Germline V gives CDR1 SGHVS, CDR2 FNYEAQ. The DNA for the CDR3 is TGTGCCAGCAGCTCAGGGTCAGATACGCAGTATTTT. Its protein is CASSSGSDTQYF.

This clonotype has a handful of counts. This chain links TRBV2 with TRBJ2-1; 10 nucleotides match TRBD2. The CDR3 runs to 17 residues. Looked up from germline, CDR1 is SNHLY and CDR2 is FYNNEI. Trimming removed 2 bases from V and 3 bases from J; junction bases left unmatched: 7. The CDR3 reads CASSELAGAAIYNEQFF. The CDR3 DNA sequence: TGTGCCAGCAGTGAACTAGCGGGAGCCGCTATCTACAATGAGCAGTTCTTC.

The chain couples TRBV18 to TRBJ1-1, with D tentatively TRBD1 (6 bases). The CDR3 loop spans 13 amino acids. V was clipped by 6 bases and J by 8 bases, with 16 bases between them. CDR1 and CDR2 from the germline V gene are KGHSH and LQKENI. CDR3 in amino acids: CASSELQGYEAFF. CDR3 coding DNA: TGTGCCAGCTCCGAGCTACAGGGATACGAAGCTTTCTTT.

The rearrangement uses TRBV5-5 and TRBJ2-3; no definite D call. Looked up from germline, CDR1 is SGHKS and CDR2 is YYEKEE (reference sequence). Trimming shortened V by 2 bases and J by 2 bases, and 9 bases separated the two germline ends. This CDR3 region has 14 residues. CDR3 residues: CASSFLTVTDTQYF. In nucleotides, the CDR3 is TGTGCCAGCAGCTTTTTGACGGTCACAGATACGCAGTATTTT.

The chain uses TRBV30 and TRBJ1-5; tentatively, D is TRBD1 (6 bases). The CDR3 consists of 15 residues. Between the trimmed V and J ends, which lost 2 bases and 1 base, there was a span of 12 bases. In germline, CDR1 is GTSNPN, CDR2 SVGIG (reference sequence). The CDR3 sequence: CAWSPRGRSNQPQHF. CDR3 nucleotides: TGTGCCTGGAGTCCCAGGGGTCGCAGCAATCAGCCCCAGCATTTT.

This clonotype has at least ten counts. The J gene is TRBJ2-5, the V gene TRBV6-4; no firm D call. Trimming removed 5 bases at V and 5 bases at J, with 12 bases between. The CDR3 is made up of 13 amino acids. The germline V gene encodes CDR1 MRHNA and CDR2 SNTAGT. CDR3 nucleotides: TGTGCCAGCAGTCGTCAGGATGGCGAGACCCAGTACTTC. Translated, it gives CASSRQDGETQYF.

The chain links TRBV4-2 to TRBJ1-1, with TRBD1 matching over 10 bases. CDR3 length: 16 amino acids. Germline V gene sequence: CDR1 LGHNA, CDR2 YNFKEQ. V gave up 5 bases and J gave up 0 bases; unmatched junction bases: 6. This CDR3 is CASSWTGGRMNTEAFF. In DNA form, the CDR3 reads TGTGCCAGCAGCTGGACAGGGGGAAGAATGAACACTGAAGCTTTCTTT.

This clonotype was recorded at least ten times. The chain couples TRBV7-2 to TRBJ2-3, with D tentatively TRBD1 (6 bases). Trimming took 1 base from V and 3 from J, leaving 17 bases between them. CDR1 is SGHTA and CDR2 is FQGNSA in the germline V gene. CDR3 length: 17 residues. CDR3 region: CASSLEGPGAGTDTQYF. The CDR3 DNA reads TGTGCCAGCAGCTTAGAAGGTCCAGGGGCTGGAACAGATACGCAGTATTTT. Full variable domain (outside the CDR3, taken from reference TRBV7-2 and TRBJ2-3): GAGVSQSPSNKVTEKGKDVELRCDPISGHTALYWYRQSLGQGLEFLIYFQGNSAPDKSGLPSDRFSAERTGGSVSTLTIQRTQQEDSAVYLCASSLEGPGAGTDTQYFGPGTRLTVL.

This clonotype was found many times. The chain combines TRBV7-2 with TRBJ2-6; D not certain. V lost 5 bases, J lost 0 bases, and 14 bases lay in between. CDR1 and CDR2 from the germline V gene are SGHTA and FQGNSA. The CDR3 is 17 amino acids. The CDR3 here is CASSLAPAPSGANVLTF. The CDR3 DNA follows: TGTGCCAGCAGCCTGGCCCCTGCCCCCTCTGGGGCCAACGTCCTGACTTTC.

Many counts were recorded for this clonotype. The chain uses TRBV7-2 and TRBJ1-2; TRBD1 aligns across 7 bases. Looked up from germline, CDR1 is SGHTA and CDR2 is FQGNSA. There are 13 residues in the CDR3. The junction had 6 bases not matched to a gene; V was cut back by 5 bases and J by 6 bases. In DNA form, the CDR3 reads TGTGCCAGCAGCCACGGACAGGTGGATGGCTACACCTTC. As protein: CASSHGQVDGYTF.

This clonotype was seen many times. The chain carries TRBV7-8 and TRBJ2-7; 12 bases align to TRBD2. CDR1 SGHVS and CDR2 FQNEAQ come from the germline V gene. J gave up 0 bases and V 2 bases, and 8 bases lay outside the gene matches. The CDR3 has 18 residues. CDR3 amino acids: CASSLHPSGGGLSYEQYF. The CDR3 nucleotides are TGTGCCAGCAGCTTACACCCTAGCGGGGGGGGCCTCTCCTACGAGCAGTACTTC.

Ten or more counts support this clonotype. V usage is TRBV12-3 or TRBV12-4 and J usage is TRBJ2-1, with TRBD1 matching 8 bases. Unmatched junction bases numbered 6, after V lost 8 bases and J lost 3 bases. CDR3 length: 14 residues. CDR3 residues: CASSRDRHYNEQFF. Here the CDR3 DNA reads TGTGCCAGCTCCCGGGACAGGCACTACAATGAGCAGTTCTTC.

Notes on this clonotype: Sequence at one end of the junction differs from germline and may be a read error. The chain uses TRBV5-1 and TRBJ2-1; 7 bases fit TRBD1. This CDR3 is 16 amino acids long. The V gene's germline CDR1 is SGHRS and CDR2 YFSETQ. CDR3 protein: CASNPTSGQSYDEQFF. In DNA form, the CDR3 reads TGCGCCAGCAACCCAACCTCGGGACAGTCCTACGATGAGCAGTTCTTC. Drawing the rest from reference TRBV5-1 and TRBJ2-1, the complete variable domain is KAGVTQTPRYLIKTRGQQVTLSCSPISGHRSVSWYQQTPGQGLQFLFEYFSETQRNKGNFPGRFSGRQFSNSRSEMNVSTLELGDSALYLCASNPTSGQSYDEQFFGPGTRLTVL.

Concerning this clonotype: Since a much larger clone is just one base distant, this may be a read error. The rearrangement joins TRBV7-2 to TRBJ2-7; tentatively, D is TRBD1 or TRBD2 (5 bases each). Trimming cost V 5 bases and J 2 bases, with 16 bases left between them. The germline CDR1 and CDR2 sequences are SGHTA and FQGNSA. The CDR3 is 15 residues long. For the CDR3, the DNA is TGTGCCAGCAGCCTGAGACGGGACGTAACCTACGAGCAGTACTTC. Its translation: CASSLRRDVTYEQYF.